The entry that follows covers one TCR beta chain sequence. Its cognate antigen is unknown. This CDR3 contains 15 residues. Germline V gives CDR1 LNHDA, CDR2 SQIVND (reference sequence). J gave up 0 bases and V 3 bases, and 3 bases lay outside the gene matches. This record belongs to a study of cytomegalovirus exposure and HLA in healthy donors. The PCR employed 60 Vbeta primers together with 13 Jbeta primers. The method was immunoSEQ multiplex PCR; TCRdb's version includes in-frame clones alone and lacks a portion of them. The data show 110,000 to 150,000 clones, with more than 70% seen just once and about 3.5% held by the top ten. General observations from the study: Reportedly, fewer N-insertions than the approximately 680-donor mean appeared in an Asian-associated ancestry cluster in a later analysis.

The specimen sequenced was PBMCs. The TCR was taken from a man between 40 and 49 years old in good health and CMV-seronegative. The chain couples TRBV19 to TRBJ2-7; 9 bases are a match to TRBD1. The CDR3 sequence is CASSMGTGPSYEQYF. In nucleotides, the CDR3 is TGTGCCAGTAGTATGGGGACAGGGCCCTCCTACGAGCAGTACTTC.